These 25 T cell receptor beta chains share one sample of origin, sequenced in a study of OX40 agonist ivuxolimab in advanced cancers. Library preparation employed the immunoSEQ multiplex PCR assay. TCRdb took this table from immuneACCESS and kept in-frame rearrangements with V and J called. Such tables lack part of the clones; where checked against another copy, unresolved V genes explain under half of the gap, and the rest is unexplained. This sample holds about 64,000 clones; roughly four fifths were observed only once. The leading ten clones occupy less than 2.5% of the sample. The sequenced sample was CD4+ or CD8+ T cells sorted from blood, obtained in a trial of the OX40 agonist ivuxolimab. The receptors were gathered from an adult with an advanced solid tumor such as melanoma, head and neck, liver or kidney cancer.

The chain has TRBV28 and TRBJ2-7; 10 positions match TRBD1. The V segment lost 6 bases and the J segment 9 bases; nucleotides outside the gene matches: 14. Looked up from germline, CDR1 is MDHEN and CDR2 is SYDVKM. This CDR3 spans 15 amino acids. This CDR3 is CASSLPGQGFKGQYF. CDR3 nucleotide sequence: TGTGCCAGCAGCCTCCCGGGACAGGGGTTTAAGGGGCAGTACTTC. Using reference TRBV28 and TRBJ2-7 for the parts outside the CDR3, the full variable domain is DVKVTQSSRYLVKRTGEKVFLECVQDMDHENMFWYRQDPGLGLRLIYFSYDVKMKEKGDIPEGYSVSREKKERFSLILESASTNQTSMYLCASSLPGQGFKGQYFGPGTRLTVT.

The chain links TRBV28 to TRBJ1-6, with 10 bases fitting TRBD1. The V gene's germline CDR1 is MDHEN and CDR2 SYDVKM. Trimming took 2 bases from V and 0 from J; bases not matched to a gene: 10. CDR3 length: 20 amino acids. The CDR3 region is CASSLDLGTGESSYNSPLHF. The CDR3 region has the DNA TGTGCCAGCAGTTTAGATCTCGGGACAGGGGAAAGCTCCTATAATTCACCCCTCCACTTT.

V usage is TRBV6-5 and J usage is TRBJ2-2; 7 bases fit TRBD1. The J segment lost 7 bases and the V segment lost 5 bases, leaving 7 bases of the junction unmatched. The CDR3 loop spans 14 amino acids. Germline V CDR1 and CDR2: MNHEY, SVGAGI. The CDR3 is CASSPDRRSGELFF. DNA of the CDR3: TGTGCCAGCAGTCCGGACAGGAGGAGCGGGGAGCTGTTTTTT.

The rearrangement uses TRBV4-1 and TRBJ2-3; D remains unclear. The CDR3 is made up of 14 amino acids. V gave up 1 base and J gave up 6 bases, with 11 bases separating them. Looked up from germline, CDR1 is MGHRA and CDR2 is YSYEKL. In DNA, the CDR3 is TGCGCCAGCAGCCAAGTGGTGACGGCGGATACGCAGTATTTT. This encodes CASSQVVTADTQYF.

Of note for this clone: Its ends do not fully match the called genes, so a read error is possible. The V call is TRBV7-7, the J call TRBJ2-7; D remains ambiguous. CDR1 and CDR2 from the germline V gene are SSHAT and FNYEAQ (reference sequence). CDR3 size: 13 residues. As DNA, the CDR3 is TGTGCTAGCAGCCAAACCCCAGGATTCGAGCAGTACTTC. It codes for CASSQTPGFEQYF.

The CDR3 is CACWVEREILDEQYF. The DNA for the CDR3 is TGTGCCTGTTGGGTGGAGCGGGAAATCCTCGACGAGCAGTACTTC. V gene TRBV30 combines with J gene TRBJ2-7, with 7 nucleotides matching TRBD2. Germline V gene sequence: CDR1 GTSNPN, CDR2 SVGIG (reference sequence). Trimming removed 6 bases from V and 5 bases from J; junction bases left unmatched: 16. This CDR3 has 15 amino acids.

This rearrangement joins TRBV30 to TRBJ2-3; 9 nucleotides match TRBD1. Germline trimming cut 0 bases from V and 1 base from J; bases unmatched to any gene: 8. Germline CDR1 GTSNPN, CDR2 SVGIG (reference sequence). This CDR3 spans 17 amino acids. The DNA for the CDR3 is TGTGCCTGGAGTGTGGGCCGAGGGACAGGGCGCACAGATACGCAGTATTTT. Its protein product is CAWSVGRGTGRTDTQYF.

This clone was counted between two and nine times. The genes are TRBV19 and TRBJ2-5, with a weak D call TRBD2 (5 bases). With 8 bases removed from V and 2 bases from J, the gap between germline ends came to 6 bases. The germline CDR1 and CDR2 sequences are LNHDA and SQIVND (reference sequence). The CDR3 runs to 11 residues. CDR3 DNA sequence: TGTGCCAGTCGGGAACAAGAGACCCAGTACTTC. This translates into CASREQETQYF. The entire variable domain, with the rest obtained from reference TRBV19 and TRBJ2-5, is as follows: DGGITQSPKYLFRKEGQNVTLSCEQNLNHDAMYWYRQDPGQGLRLIYYSQIVNDFQKGDIAEGYSVSREKKESFPLTVTSAQKNPTAFYLCASREQETQYFGPGTRLLVL.

V and J are TRBV27 and TRBJ2-3; D may be TRBD1 (7 bases). This CDR3 is 19 amino acids long. The V gene lost 5 bases and the J gene lost 1 base, with 25 bases spanning the gap. Germline values: CDR1 MNHEY, CDR2 SMNVEV (reference sequence). The CDR3 coding sequence is TGTGCCAGCAGTCCCGCCCGAGGATTAGGGGGCGGGGGCACAGATACGCAGTATTTT. This codes for CASSPARGLGGGGTDTQYF.

The rearrangement uses TRBV2 and TRBJ1-4; 7 bases line up with TRBD1. From germline, CDR1 is SNHLY and CDR2 FYNNEI. The CDR3 length is 16 residues. V lost 2 bases, J lost 3 bases, and 6 bases stayed unmatched. This CDR3 is CASSERGRAANEKLFF. The DNA of the CDR3 is TGTGCCAGCAGTGAAAGGGGGCGGGCAGCTAATGAAAAACTGTTTTTT.

V usage is TRBV11-3 and J usage is TRBJ1-1; perhaps TRBD1 as D (5 bases). Looked up from germline, CDR1 is SGHNT and CDR2 is YENEEA. Trimming removed 3 bases from V and 4 bases from J, with 9 bases in between. The CDR3 is 13 residues long. CDR3 sequence: CASSFIGGTEAFF. The CDR3 DNA sequence: TGTGCCAGCAGCTTCATCGGGGGCACTGAAGCTTTCTTT.

V gene TRBV18 combines with J gene TRBJ1-1; TRBD1 matches at 9 bases. CDR3 length equals 18 residues. Losses at the gene ends were 1 base for V and 0 bases for J; bases not matched to a gene: 9. Germline CDR1 and CDR2: KGHSH and LQKENI. CDR3 region: CASSPLRIRQGVNTEAFF. The CDR3 DNA reads TGTGCCAGCTCACCACTTCGGATAAGACAGGGGGTGAACACTGAAGCTTTCTTT.

The chain recombines TRBV5-1 with TRBJ2-1, with 11 bases that match TRBD2. After removal of 2 bases from V and 5 bases from J, the junction contained 12 bases not matched to a gene. Germline V gene lookup returns CDR1 SGHRS and CDR2 YFSETQ. There are 18 residues in the CDR3. CDR3 coding DNA: TGCGCCAGCAGCTTCGGGACTAGCGGACGACCAAGACACAATGAGCAGTTCTTC. Its translation: CASSFGTSGRPRHNEQFF.

Only a few counts were recorded for this clone. The chain uses TRBV19 and TRBJ1-5; the match to TRBD1 covers 7 bases. The germline V gene encodes CDR1 LNHDA and CDR2 SQIVND (reference sequence). V lost 7 bases to trimming and J lost 3 bases; unmatched junction nucleotides: 6. This CDR3 spans 14 amino acids. The CDR3 nucleotides are TGTGCCAGTACCCCGACAGGGAACAATCAGCCCCAGCATTTT. It specifies CASTPTGNNQPQHF.

This clone was picked up a small number of times. The chain joins TRBV7-9 to TRBJ2-1, with D perhaps matching TRBD1 or TRBD2 (5 bases each). Between the trimmed V and J ends, which lost 1 base and 7 bases, there was a span of 11 bases. The CDR3 runs to 14 residues. In germline, CDR1 is SEHNR, CDR2 FQNEAQ (reference sequence). The CDR3 reads CASSLGGVVNEQFF. In DNA, the CDR3 is TGTGCCAGCAGCTTAGGAGGGGTAGTGAATGAGCAGTTCTTC.

The chain uses TRBV6-1 and TRBJ2-4; D is possibly TRBD1 (6 bases). CDR3 length: 15 residues. CDR1 MNHNS and CDR2 SASEGT come from the germline V gene. The V gene lost 2 bases and the J gene lost 0 bases, with 8 bases spanning the gap. This CDR3 reads CASSETRGAKNIQYF. CDR3 nucleotide sequence: TGTGCCAGCAGTGAAACCAGGGGAGCCAAAAACATTCAGTACTTC.

The chain joins TRBV6-5 to TRBJ2-1; TRBD2 is a possible D gene (6 bases). The germline V gene encodes CDR1 MNHEY and CDR2 SVGAGI. Trimming removed 4 bases from V and 3 bases from J, with 10 bases in between. The CDR3 consists of 14 residues. The DNA of the CDR3 is TGTGCCAGCAGTTCCCTAGCGAGCTACAATGAGCAGTTCTTC. This translates into CASSSLASYNEQFF.

The chain links TRBV19 to TRBJ2-7; TRBD1 matches 11 bases. This CDR3 has 14 amino acids. Germline V gene lookup returns CDR1 LNHDA and CDR2 SQIVND (reference sequence). J lost 3 bases, V lost 6 bases, and 4 bases had no gene match. The CDR3 spells CASRGQGAGYEQYF. The DNA for the CDR3 is TGTGCCAGTAGAGGACAGGGGGCGGGCTACGAGCAGTACTTC. Drawing the rest from reference TRBV19 and TRBJ2-7, the complete variable domain is DGGITQSPKYLFRKEGQNVTLSCEQNLNHDAMYWYRQDPGQGLRLIYYSQIVNDFQKGDIAEGYSVSREKKESFPLTVTSAQKNPTAFYLCASRGQGAGYEQYFGPGTRLTVT.

The chain recombines TRBV9 with TRBJ2-1; perhaps TRBD1 as D (7 bases). Germline CDR1 reads SGDLS; CDR2 reads YYNGEE. This CDR3 contains 15 residues. Between the trimmed V and J ends, which lost 4 bases and 8 bases, there was a span of 19 bases. The CDR3 nucleotides read TGTGCCAGCAGCCTCCCGGAGGGGGCCTCGGATGAGCAGTTCTTC. It translates to CASSLPEGASDEQFF.

The CDR3 DNA follows: TGTGCCTGGAGCTTGGACGGGGAGAGGAGTCAGCCCCAGCATTTT. It is translated as CAWSLDGERSQPQHF. The chain carries TRBV30 and TRBJ1-5; no reliable D call. Trimming pared 3 bases from V and 6 bases from J, leaving 18 bases between. This CDR3 spans 15 amino acids. CDR1 and CDR2 from the germline V gene are GTSNPN and SVGIG (reference sequence).

The rearrangement joins TRBV19 to TRBJ1-4, with 8 nucleotides matching TRBD1. This CDR3 has 16 amino acids. The germline V gene encodes CDR1 LNHDA and CDR2 SQIVND (reference sequence). J gave up 0 bases and V 4 bases, and 4 bases lay outside the gene matches. The DNA of the CDR3 is TGTGCCAGTAGTAAAGTACAGGGGGCAACTAATGAAAAACTGTTTTTT. Its protein product is CASSKVQGATNEKLFF.

This clone was detected once. The V gene is TRBV27, the J gene TRBJ2-7, with 10 bases lining up with TRBD2. This CDR3 comprises 18 residues. CDR1 and CDR2 from the germline V gene are MNHEY and SMNVEV (reference sequence). The trim removed 2 bases at V and 1 base at J, leaving 11 bases unmatched. CDR3 region: CASSLDYPLAGVSYEQYF. As DNA, the CDR3 is TGTGCCAGCAGTTTAGACTATCCCCTAGCGGGAGTTTCCTACGAGCAGTACTTC.

J is TRBJ2-2 and V is TRBV19; no reliable D call. The CDR3 covers 12 residues. Trimming shortened V by 8 bases and J by 1 base, and 5 bases separated the two germline ends. CDR1 and CDR2 from the germline V gene are LNHDA and SQIVND (reference sequence). Here the CDR3 reads CASGMNTGELFF. CDR3 DNA: TGTGCCAGTGGCATGAACACCGGGGAGCTGTTTTTT.

This clone was seen only a few times. The chain links TRBV5-1 to TRBJ1-4, with D maybe TRBD1 (5 bases). CDR3 length: 13 amino acids. Germline V gene lookup returns CDR1 SGHRS and CDR2 YFSETQ. V was shortened by 7 bases and J by 7 bases, with 14 bases between the two germline ends. CDR3 coding DNA: TGCGCCAGCTCCAGGGTGTTGGGTGAAAAACTGTTTTTT. Amino acid sequence: CASSRVLGEKLFF.

This chain links TRBV7-7 with TRBJ1-1; D ambiguous. The germline gives CDR1 SSHAT, CDR2 FNYEAQ (reference sequence). The CDR3 has 15 amino acids. V lost 0 bases and J 0 bases, leaving 8 bases between the germline ends. CDR3 coding DNA: TGTGCCAGCAGCTTAGCGTCTCCTATGAACACTGAAGCTTTCTTT. It yields the protein CASSLASPMNTEAFF.